This TCR beta chain comes out of a study of blood T cell repertoires in COVID-19. Study context: PBMCs, B-cell-depleted T cells, or T cells provided the cDNA or gDNA that made up the material.

Under the authors' procedure: Estimation of nucleated cell counts relied on the amplification of reference gene primers. Generated by immunoSEQ multiplex PCR, the TCRdb table keeps only in-frame clones and is missing some. Clone size and the V and J calls come from that table; the DNA yielded D and trimming. The table includes approximately 340,000 clones, around 80% detected once. V gave up 8 bases and J gave up 7 bases; unmatched junction bases: 11. There are 14 residues in the CDR3. Germline lookup yields CDR1 MGHDK and CDR2 SYGVNS. The specimen was peripheral blood. The chain joins TRBV25-1 to TRBJ2-1; 7 nucleotides agree with TRBD1. This clonotype was obtained from a man aged 25 to 45 with active or convalescent COVID-19. The CDR3 sequence is CASSGTAQLNEQFF. CDR3 DNA sequence: TGTGCCAGCTCTGGGACAGCTCAGCTTAATGAGCAGTTCTTC.